The sequence of this T cell receptor (beta chain) was determined in a study of blood T cell repertoires in COVID-19. Study in general: PBMCs, B-cell-depleted T cells, or T cells were the source of the cDNA or gDNA that made up the material.

Participant ages covered about 18 to 95 years across 24 US areas. Grouping used clinical history reported by participants in a survey and questionnaire. In the source study's methods: Quantification of nucleated cells was approximated via reference gene primer amplification. Generated by immunoSEQ multiplex PCR, the TCRdb table keeps only in-frame clones and is missing some. That table furnishes V, J and clone size, whereas the DNA furnished D and trimming. Of some 170,000 clones listed, roughly 87% are singletons. Trimming took 2 bases from V and 10 from J; bases not matched to a gene: 8. Germline CDR1 is MNHEY and CDR2 is SVGAGI. CDR3 length equals 15 residues.

Sequencing was carried out using PBMCs or T cells enriched from blood (not recorded which). The genes are TRBV6-5 and TRBJ2-1; 10 positions match TRBD1. This receptor was taken from a human donor with acute COVID-19. The donor label of this sample is uncertain. CDR3 sequence: CASSYAGTGAREQFF. CDR3 sequence (DNA): TGTGCCAGCAGTTACGCCGGGACAGGGGCCCGCGAGCAGTTCTTC.